The source of this T cell receptor (delta chain) is a study of γδ T cells in repeated Plasmodium falciparum infection. Remarks on this clone: A read error likely explains this, since a far larger clone differs by one base. Other nucleotide sequences in the sample specify the same CDR3.

Gammadelta T cells were flow-sorted from PBMC into Vgamma9/Vdelta2+ and Vdelta2-negative populations for bulk analysis. TCRdb called clones from the multiplex PCR reads again using CATT. The sample has 45,000 to 60,000 delta-chain clones; roughly 1.9% are singletons. CDR3 length equals 20 residues. Germline V gene lookup returns CDR1 TSWWSYY and CDR2 QGS. Trimming took 0 bases from V and 0 from J, leaving 23 bases between them. This clonotype originated in a pool of human donors (malaria-infected and uninfected, not separated). The gene calls are TRDV1 and TRDJ1, with a possible D match to TRDD3 (5 bases). TCRdb is silent on the J gene; assignment here came from matching the DNA to germline. The sequencing input was gamma-delta T cells from blood. The CDR3 spells CALGELWIRRGYKYTDKLIF. The CDR3, as DNA: TGTGCTCTTGGGGAACTATGGATCAGGCGGGGGTACAAGTACACCGATAAACTCATCTTT.